Below, 4 T cell receptor beta chains from the same sample are listed, as sequenced in a study of T-cell reconstitution after alpha-beta-depleted transplantation in children. It was with unique molecular identifiers that the TCRbeta library was prepared. MiXCR, run by TCRdb on the PCR reads, gives a single entry per CDR3 protein. Among roughly 300,000 distinct CDR3 sequences listed, around 10% were seen once. The source material was peripheral blood, sampled 180 days after TCRalphabeta/CD19-depleted stem cell transplant. All receptors derive from a male patient under 10 years old who had a stem cell transplant for chronic granulomatous disease, so the T cells may come from the graft donor.

There are many counts of this clonotype. The chain has TRBV18 and TRBJ2-1, with D uncertain. Germline V lookup: CDR1 KGHSH, CDR2 LQKENI. V was clipped by 1 base and J by 4 bases, with 14 bases between them. This CDR3 is built from 16 residues. In DNA form, the CDR3 reads TGTGCCAGCTCACCACTCAGCGCGCCAGTTTACAATGAGCAGTTCTTC. Protein: CASSPLSAPVYNEQFF.

This clonotype has ten or more counts. The chain recombines TRBV6-2 or TRBV6-3 with TRBJ2-3; D call uncertain. Deletions cut 2 bases from V and 4 bases from J, with 16 bases between. Germline values: CDR1 MNHEY, CDR2 SVGEGT. The CDR3 extends over 16 amino acids. CDR3 in amino acids: CASSYPDGIGADTQYF. The DNA of the CDR3 is TGTGCCAGCAGTTACCCTGACGGTATCGGAGCAGATACGCAGTATTTT.

This clonotype was observed at least ten times. V gene TRBV6-5 combines with J gene TRBJ2-1, with TRBD2 identical over 8 bases. V was pared by 7 bases and J by 4 bases, with 12 bases of the junction left unmatched. Looked up from germline, CDR1 is MNHEY and CDR2 is SVGAGI. The CDR3 is 16 amino acids. CDR3 sequence reads: CASISKGGGRYNEQFF. The CDR3 DNA is TGTGCCAGCATTTCAAAGGGCGGGGGGAGATACAATGAGCAGTTCTTC.

In this sample, this clonotype turned up many times. The chain is built from TRBV6-5 and TRBJ1-4; D remains unclear. Between the trimmed V and J ends, which lost 0 bases and 10 bases, there was a span of 15 bases. CDR1 is MNHEY and CDR2 is SVGAGI in the germline V gene. The length of the CDR3 is 15 residues. The DNA for the CDR3 is TGTGCCAGCAGTTACTCTAGGTCTCTAGAGGTAAAACTGTTTTTT. This encodes CASSYSRSLEVKLFF.